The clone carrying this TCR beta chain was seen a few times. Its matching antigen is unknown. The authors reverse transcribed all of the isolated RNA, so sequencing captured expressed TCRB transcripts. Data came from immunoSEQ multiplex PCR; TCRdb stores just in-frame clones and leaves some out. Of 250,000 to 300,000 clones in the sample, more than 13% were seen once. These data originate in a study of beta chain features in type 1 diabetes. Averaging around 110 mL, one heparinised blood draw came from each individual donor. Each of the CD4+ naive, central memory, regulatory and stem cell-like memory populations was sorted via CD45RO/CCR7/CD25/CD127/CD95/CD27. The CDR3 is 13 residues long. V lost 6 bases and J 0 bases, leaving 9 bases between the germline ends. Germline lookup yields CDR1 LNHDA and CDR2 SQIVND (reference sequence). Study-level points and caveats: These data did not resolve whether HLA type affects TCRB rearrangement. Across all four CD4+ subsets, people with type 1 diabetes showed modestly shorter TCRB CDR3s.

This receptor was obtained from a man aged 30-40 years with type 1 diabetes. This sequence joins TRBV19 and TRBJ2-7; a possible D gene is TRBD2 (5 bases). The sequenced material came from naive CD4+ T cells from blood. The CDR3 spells CASRRGVSYEQYF. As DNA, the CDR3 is TGTGCCAGTAGACGGGGAGTCTCCTACGAGCAGTACTTC.